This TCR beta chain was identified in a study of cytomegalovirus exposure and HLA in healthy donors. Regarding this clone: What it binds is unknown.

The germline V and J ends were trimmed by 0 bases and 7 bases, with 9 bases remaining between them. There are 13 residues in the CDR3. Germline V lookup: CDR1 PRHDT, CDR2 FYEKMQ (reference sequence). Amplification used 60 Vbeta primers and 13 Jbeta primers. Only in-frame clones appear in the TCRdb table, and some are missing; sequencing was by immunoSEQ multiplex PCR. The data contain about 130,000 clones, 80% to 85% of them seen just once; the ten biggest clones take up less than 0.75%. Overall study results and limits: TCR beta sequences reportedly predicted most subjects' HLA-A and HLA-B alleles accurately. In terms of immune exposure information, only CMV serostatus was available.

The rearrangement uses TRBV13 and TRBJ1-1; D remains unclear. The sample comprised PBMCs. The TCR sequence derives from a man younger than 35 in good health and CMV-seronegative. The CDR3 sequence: CASSLGRDFEAFF. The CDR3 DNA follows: TGTGCCAGCAGCTTAGGGAGGGATTTTGAAGCTTTCTTT.